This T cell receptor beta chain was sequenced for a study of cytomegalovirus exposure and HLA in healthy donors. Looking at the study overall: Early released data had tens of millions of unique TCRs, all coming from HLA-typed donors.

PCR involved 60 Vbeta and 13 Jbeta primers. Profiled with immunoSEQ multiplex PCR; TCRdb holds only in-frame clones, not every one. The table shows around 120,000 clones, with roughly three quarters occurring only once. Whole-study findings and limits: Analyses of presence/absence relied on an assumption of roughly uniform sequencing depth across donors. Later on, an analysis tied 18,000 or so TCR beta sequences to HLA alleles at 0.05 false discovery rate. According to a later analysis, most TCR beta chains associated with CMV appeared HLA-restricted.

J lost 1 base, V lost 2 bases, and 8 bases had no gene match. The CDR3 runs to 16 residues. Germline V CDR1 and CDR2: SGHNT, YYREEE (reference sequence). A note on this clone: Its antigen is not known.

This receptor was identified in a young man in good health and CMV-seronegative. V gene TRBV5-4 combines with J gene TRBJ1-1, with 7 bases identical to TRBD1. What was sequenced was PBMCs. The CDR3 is CASSLSTGTANTEAFF. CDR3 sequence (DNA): TGTGCCAGCAGCTTAAGCACCGGGACAGCGAACACTGAAGCTTTCTTT.